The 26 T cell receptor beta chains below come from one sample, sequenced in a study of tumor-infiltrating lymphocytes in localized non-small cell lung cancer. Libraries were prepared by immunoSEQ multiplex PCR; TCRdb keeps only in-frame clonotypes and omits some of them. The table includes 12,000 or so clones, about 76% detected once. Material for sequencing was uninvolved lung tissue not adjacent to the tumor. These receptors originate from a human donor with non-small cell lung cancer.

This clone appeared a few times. CDR3 in DNA: TGTGCCAGCAGCCGATCAATGGGACAGGGGGCTGAGTCGGATACGCAGTATTTT. Translated: CASSRSMGQGAESDTQYF. The chain carries TRBV5-4 and TRBJ2-3, with TRBD1 matching 12 bases. V was pared by 4 bases and J by 6 bases, with 15 bases of the junction left unmatched. This CDR3 comprises 18 residues. In germline, CDR1 is SGHNT, CDR2 YYREEE (reference sequence).

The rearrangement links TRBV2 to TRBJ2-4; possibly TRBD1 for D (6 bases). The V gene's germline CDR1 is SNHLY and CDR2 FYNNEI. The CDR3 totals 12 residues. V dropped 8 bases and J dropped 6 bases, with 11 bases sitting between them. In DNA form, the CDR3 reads TGTGCCAGCCAGCCGGACAGAAACATTCAGTACTTC. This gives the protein CASQPDRNIQYF.

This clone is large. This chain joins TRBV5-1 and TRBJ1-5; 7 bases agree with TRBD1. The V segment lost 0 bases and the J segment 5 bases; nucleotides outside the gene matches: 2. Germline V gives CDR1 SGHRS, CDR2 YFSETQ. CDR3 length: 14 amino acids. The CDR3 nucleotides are TGCGCCAGCAGCTTGGGACAGGGCGATCAGCCCCAGCATTTT. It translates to CASSLGQGDQPQHF. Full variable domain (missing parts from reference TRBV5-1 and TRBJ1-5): KAGVTQTPRYLIKTRGQQVTLSCSPISGHRSVSWYQQTPGQGLQFLFEYFSETQRNKGNFPGRFSGRQFSNSRSEMNVSTLELGDSALYLCASSLGQGDQPQHFGDGTRLSIL.

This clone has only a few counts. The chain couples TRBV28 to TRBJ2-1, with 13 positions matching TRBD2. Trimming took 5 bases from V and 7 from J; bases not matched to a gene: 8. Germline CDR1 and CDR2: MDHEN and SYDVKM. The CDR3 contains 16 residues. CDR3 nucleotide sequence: TGTGCCAGCAGTGTATTCACTAGCGGGAGGGGTAATGAGCAGTTCTTC. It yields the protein CASSVFTSGRGNEQFF.

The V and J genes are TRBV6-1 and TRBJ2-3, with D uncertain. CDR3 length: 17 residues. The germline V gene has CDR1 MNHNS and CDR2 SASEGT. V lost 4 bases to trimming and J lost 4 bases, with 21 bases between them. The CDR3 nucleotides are TGTGCCAGCAGTGTTCTCCTCTCCCCAACGAGTCCAGATACGCAGTATTTT. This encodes CASSVLLSPTSPDTQYF.

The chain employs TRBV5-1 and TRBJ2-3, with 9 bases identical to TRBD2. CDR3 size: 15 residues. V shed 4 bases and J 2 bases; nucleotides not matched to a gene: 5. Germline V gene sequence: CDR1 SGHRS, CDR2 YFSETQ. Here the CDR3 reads CASSRGGGDTDTQYF. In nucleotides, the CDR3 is TGCGCCAGCAGCCGGGGCGGGGGGGACACAGATACGCAGTATTTT.

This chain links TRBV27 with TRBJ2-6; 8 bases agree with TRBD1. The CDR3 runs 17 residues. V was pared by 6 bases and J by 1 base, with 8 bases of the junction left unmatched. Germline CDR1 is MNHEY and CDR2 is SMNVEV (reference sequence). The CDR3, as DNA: TGTGCCAGCAGATCCGGGACAGGAGTTTCTGGGGCCAACGTCCTGACTTTC. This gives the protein CASRSGTGVSGANVLTF. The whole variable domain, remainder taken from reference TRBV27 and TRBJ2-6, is EAQVTQNPRYLITVTGKKLTVTCSQNMNHEYMSWYRQDPGLGLRQIYYSMNVEVTDKGDVPEGYKVSRKEKRNFPLILESPSPNQTSLYFCASRSGTGVSGANVLTFGAGSRLTVL.

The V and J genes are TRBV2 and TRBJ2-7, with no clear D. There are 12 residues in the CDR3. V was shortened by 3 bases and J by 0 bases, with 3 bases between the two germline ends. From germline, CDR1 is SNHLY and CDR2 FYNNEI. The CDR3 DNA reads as TGTGCCAGCAGTGAGAGCTCCTACGAGCAGTACTTC. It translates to CASSESSYEQYF.

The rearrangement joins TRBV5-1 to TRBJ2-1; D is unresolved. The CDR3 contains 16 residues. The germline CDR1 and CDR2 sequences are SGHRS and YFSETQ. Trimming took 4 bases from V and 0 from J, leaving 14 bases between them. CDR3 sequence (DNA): TGCGCCAGCAGCGCTTTGGAAGTGAGCTCCTACAATGAGCAGTTCTTC. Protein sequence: CASSALEVSSYNEQFF.

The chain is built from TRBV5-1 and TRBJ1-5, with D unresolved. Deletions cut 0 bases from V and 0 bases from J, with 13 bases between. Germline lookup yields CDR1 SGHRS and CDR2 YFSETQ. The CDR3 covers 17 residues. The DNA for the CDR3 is TGCGCCAGCAGCTTGGGGCCGTCCAGCGATAGCAATCAGCCCCAGCATTTT. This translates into CASSLGPSSDSNQPQHF.

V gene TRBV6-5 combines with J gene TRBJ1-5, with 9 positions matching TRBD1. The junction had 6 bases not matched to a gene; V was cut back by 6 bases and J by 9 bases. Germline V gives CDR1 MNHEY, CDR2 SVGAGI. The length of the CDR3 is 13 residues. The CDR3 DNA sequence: TGTGCCAGCAGGGGACAGGGAGATCGGCCCCAGCATTTT. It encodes CASRGQGDRPQHF.

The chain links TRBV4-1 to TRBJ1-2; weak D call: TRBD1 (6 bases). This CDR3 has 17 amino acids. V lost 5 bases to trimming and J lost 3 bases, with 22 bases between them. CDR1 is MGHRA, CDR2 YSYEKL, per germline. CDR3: CASSWRDGQTYYYGYTF. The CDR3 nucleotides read TGCGCCAGCAGCTGGAGGGACGGACAGACCTACTACTATGGCTACACCTTC.

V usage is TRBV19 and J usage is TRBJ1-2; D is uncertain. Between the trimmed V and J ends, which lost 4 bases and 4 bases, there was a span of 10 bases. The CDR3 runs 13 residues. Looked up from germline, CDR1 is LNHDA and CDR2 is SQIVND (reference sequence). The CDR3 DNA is TGTGCCAGTAGTACCTCGGCTCTCTATGGCTACACCTTC. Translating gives CASSTSALYGYTF.

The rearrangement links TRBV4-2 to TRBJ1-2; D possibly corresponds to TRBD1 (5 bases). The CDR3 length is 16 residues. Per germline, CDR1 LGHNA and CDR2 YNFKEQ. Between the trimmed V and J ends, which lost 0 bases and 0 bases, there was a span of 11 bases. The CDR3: CASSQEGDRANYGYTF. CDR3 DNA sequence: TGTGCCAGCAGCCAAGAGGGGGACCGAGCTAACTATGGCTACACCTTC.

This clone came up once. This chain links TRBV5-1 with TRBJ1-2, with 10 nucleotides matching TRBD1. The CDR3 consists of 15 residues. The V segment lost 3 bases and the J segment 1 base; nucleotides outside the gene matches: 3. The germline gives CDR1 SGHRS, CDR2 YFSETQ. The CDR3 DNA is TGCGCCAGCAGCTCAGGACAGGGGGGTAACTATGGCTACACCTTC. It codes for CASSSGQGGNYGYTF. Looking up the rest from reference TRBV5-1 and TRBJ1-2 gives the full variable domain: KAGVTQTPRYLIKTRGQQVTLSCSPISGHRSVSWYQQTPGQGLQFLFEYFSETQRNKGNFPGRFSGRQFSNSRSEMNVSTLELGDSALYLCASSSGQGGNYGYTFGSGTRLTVV.

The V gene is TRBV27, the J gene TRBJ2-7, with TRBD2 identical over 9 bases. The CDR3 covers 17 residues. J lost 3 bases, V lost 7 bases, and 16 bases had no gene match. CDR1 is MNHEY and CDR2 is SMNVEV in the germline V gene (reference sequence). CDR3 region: CASTLHYSGSALYEQYF. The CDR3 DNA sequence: TGTGCCAGCACTCTCCATTATAGCGGGAGCGCCCTCTACGAGCAGTACTTC.

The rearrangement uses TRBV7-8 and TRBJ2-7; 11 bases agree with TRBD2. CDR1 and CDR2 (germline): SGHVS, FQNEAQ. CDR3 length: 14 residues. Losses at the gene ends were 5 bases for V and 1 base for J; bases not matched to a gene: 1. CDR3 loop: CASSPSGGSYEQYF. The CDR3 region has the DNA TGTGCCAGCAGCCCTAGCGGGGGGTCCTACGAGCAGTACTTC.

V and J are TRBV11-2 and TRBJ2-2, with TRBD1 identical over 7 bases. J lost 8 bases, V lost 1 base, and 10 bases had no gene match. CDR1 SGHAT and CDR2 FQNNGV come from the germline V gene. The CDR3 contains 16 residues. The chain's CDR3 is CASSLGRGTASGELFF. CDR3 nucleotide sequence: TGTGCCAGCAGCTTAGGTCGAGGGACAGCTTCTGGGGAGCTGTTTTTT.

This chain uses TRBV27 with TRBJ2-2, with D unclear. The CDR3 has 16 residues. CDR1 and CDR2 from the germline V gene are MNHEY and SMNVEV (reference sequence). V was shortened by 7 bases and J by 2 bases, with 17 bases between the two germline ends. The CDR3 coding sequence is TGTGCCAGCATGGAGCTTGGGTCGGCTAACACCGGGGAGCTGTTTTTT. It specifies CASMELGSANTGELFF.

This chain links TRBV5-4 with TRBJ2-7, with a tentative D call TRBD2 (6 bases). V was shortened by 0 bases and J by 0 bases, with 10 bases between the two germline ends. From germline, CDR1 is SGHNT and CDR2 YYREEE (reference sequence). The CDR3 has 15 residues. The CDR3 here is CASSLGVGLSYEQYF. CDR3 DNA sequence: TGTGCCAGCAGCTTGGGGGTGGGACTCTCCTACGAGCAGTACTTC.

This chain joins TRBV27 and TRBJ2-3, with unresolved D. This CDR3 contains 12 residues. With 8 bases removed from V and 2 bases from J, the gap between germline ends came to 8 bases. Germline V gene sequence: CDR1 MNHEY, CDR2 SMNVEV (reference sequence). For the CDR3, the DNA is TGTGCCAGCGGGATTCCCACAGATACGCAGTATTTT. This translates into CASGIPTDTQYF.

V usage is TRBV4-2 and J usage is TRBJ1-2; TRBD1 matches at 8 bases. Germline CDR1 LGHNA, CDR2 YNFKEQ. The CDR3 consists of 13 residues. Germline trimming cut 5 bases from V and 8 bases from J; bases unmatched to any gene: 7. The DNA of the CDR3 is TGTGCCAGCAGCTTCAGGGGGCTCGTCGGCTACACCTTC. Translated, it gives CASSFRGLVGYTF.

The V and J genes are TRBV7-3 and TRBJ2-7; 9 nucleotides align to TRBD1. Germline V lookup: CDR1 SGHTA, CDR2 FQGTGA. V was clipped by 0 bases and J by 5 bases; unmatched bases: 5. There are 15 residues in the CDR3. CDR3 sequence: CASSLTGTGPHEQYF. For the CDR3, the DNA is TGTGCCAGCAGCTTAACGGGGACAGGGCCCCACGAGCAGTACTTC.

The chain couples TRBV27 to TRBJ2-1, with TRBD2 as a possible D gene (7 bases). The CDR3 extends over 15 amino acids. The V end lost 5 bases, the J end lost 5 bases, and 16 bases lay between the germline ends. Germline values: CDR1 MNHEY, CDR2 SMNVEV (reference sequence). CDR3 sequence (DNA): TGTGCCAGCAGTGCGCCCAGGGGAGGGGACAATGAGCAGTTCTTC. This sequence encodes CASSAPRGGDNEQFF.

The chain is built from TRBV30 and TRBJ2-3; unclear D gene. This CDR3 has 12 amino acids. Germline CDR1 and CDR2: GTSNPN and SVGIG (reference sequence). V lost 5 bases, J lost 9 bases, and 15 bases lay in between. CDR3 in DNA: TGTGCCTGGCGAACTCGATCTGGGACGCAGTATTTT. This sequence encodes CAWRTRSGTQYF.

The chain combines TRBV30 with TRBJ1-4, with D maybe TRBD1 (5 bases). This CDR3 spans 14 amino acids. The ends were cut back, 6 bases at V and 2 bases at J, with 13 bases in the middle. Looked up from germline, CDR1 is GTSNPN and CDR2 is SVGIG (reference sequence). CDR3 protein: CACSRRQTNEKLFF. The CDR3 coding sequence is TGTGCCTGTTCCAGACGACAGACTAATGAAAAACTGTTTTTT.